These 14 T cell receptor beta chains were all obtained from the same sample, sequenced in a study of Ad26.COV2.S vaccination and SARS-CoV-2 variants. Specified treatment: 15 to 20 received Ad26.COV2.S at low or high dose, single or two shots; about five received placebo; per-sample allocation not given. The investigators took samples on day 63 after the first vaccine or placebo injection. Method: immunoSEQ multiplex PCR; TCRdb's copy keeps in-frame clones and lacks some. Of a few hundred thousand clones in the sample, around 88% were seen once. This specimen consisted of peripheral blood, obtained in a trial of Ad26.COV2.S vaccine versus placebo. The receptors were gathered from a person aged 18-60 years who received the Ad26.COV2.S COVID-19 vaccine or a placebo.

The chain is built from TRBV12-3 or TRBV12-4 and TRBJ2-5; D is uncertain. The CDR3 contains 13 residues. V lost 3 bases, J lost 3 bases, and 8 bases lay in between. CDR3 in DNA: TGTGCCAGCAGTTTTTCGCAGGAAGAGACCCAGTACTTC. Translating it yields CASSFSQEETQYF.

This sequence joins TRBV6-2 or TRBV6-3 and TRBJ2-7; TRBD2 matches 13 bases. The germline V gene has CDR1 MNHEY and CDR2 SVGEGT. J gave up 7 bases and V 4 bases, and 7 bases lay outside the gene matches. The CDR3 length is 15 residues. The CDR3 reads CASSSTSGRPSEQYV. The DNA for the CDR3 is TGTGCCAGCAGTTCGACTAGCGGGAGGCCGAGTGAGCAGTACGTC.

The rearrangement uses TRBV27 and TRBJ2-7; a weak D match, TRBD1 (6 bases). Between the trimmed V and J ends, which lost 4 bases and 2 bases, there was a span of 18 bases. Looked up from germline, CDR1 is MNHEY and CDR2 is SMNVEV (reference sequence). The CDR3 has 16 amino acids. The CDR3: CASSWQGGGIAYEQYV. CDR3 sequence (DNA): TGTGCCAGCAGTTGGCAAGGGGGTGGGATAGCCTACGAGCAGTACGTC.

The CDR3 bases are TGTGCCAGTAGTATAGAGGGGGACAATCAGCCCCAGCATTTT. This gives the protein CASSIEGDNQPQHF. V and J are TRBV19 and TRBJ1-5; perhaps TRBD1 as D (5 bases). CDR1 and CDR2 from the germline V gene are LNHDA and SQIVND (reference sequence). This CDR3 is 14 amino acids long. Between the trimmed V and J ends, which lost 0 bases and 3 bases, there was a span of 6 bases.

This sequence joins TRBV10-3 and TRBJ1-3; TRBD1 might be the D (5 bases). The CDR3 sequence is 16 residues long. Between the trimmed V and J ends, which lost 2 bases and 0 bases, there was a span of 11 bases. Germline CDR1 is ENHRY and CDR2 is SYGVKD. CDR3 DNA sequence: TGTGCCATCAGTGAGGGGGGAGGAGGCTCTGGAAACACCATATATTTT. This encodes CAISEGGGGSGNTIYF.

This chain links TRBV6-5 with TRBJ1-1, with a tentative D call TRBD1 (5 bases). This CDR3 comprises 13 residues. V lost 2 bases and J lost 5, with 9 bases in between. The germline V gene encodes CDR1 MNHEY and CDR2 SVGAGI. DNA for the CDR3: TGTGCCAGCAGTTACGGGGGTAGGACTGAAGCTTTCTTT. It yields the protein CASSYGGRTEAFF.

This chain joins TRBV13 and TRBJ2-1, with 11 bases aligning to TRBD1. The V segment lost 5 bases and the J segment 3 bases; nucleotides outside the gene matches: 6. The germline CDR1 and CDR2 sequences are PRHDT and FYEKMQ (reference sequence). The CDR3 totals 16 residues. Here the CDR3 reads CASSLGQGAFYNEQFF. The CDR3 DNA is TGTGCCAGCAGCCTCGGACAGGGGGCGTTCTACAATGAGCAGTTCTTC.

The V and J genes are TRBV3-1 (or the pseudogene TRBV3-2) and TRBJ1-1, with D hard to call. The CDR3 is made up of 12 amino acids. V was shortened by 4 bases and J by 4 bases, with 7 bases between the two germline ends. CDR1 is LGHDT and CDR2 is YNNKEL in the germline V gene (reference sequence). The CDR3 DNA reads TGTGCCAGCAGCCTTCGGGGCACTGAAGCTTTCTTT. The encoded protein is CASSLRGTEAFF.

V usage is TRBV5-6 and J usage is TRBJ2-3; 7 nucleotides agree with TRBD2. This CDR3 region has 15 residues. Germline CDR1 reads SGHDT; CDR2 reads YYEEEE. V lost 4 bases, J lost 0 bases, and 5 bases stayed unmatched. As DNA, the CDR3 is TGTGCCAGCAGCCCGTCTAGCGGCAGCACAGATACGCAGTATTTT. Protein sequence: CASSPSSGSTDTQYF.

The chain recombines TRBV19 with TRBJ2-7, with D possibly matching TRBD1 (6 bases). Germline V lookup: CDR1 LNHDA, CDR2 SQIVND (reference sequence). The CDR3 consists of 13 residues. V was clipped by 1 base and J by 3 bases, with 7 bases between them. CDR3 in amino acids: CASSIGGGYEQYF. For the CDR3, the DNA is TGTGCCAGTAGTATAGGAGGGGGCTACGAGCAGTACTTC.

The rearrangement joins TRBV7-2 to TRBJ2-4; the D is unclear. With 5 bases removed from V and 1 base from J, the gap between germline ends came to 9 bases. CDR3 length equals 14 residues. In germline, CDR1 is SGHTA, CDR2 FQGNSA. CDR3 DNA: TGTGCCAGCAGCCTCCCGGAGGCCAAAAACATTCAGTACTTC. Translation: CASSLPEAKNIQYF.

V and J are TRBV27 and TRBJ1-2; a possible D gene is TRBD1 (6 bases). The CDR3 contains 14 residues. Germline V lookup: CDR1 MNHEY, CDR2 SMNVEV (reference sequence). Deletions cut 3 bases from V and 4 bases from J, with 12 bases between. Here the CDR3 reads CASSFRGRAYGYTF. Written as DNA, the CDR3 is TGTGCCAGCAGTTTCCGGGGGCGTGCCTATGGCTACACCTTC.

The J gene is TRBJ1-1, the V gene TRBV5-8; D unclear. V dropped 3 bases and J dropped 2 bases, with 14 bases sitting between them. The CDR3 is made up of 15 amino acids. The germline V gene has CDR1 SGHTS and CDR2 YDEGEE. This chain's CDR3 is CASSSGRMLNTEAFF. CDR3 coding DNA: TGTGCCAGCAGCTCTGGACGAATGCTAAACACTGAAGCTTTCTTT.

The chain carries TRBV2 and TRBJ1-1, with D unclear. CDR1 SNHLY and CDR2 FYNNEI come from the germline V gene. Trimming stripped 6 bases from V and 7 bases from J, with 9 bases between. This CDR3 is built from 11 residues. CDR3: CASSQYGEAFF. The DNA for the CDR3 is TGTGCCAGCAGCCAATACGGTGAAGCTTTCTTT. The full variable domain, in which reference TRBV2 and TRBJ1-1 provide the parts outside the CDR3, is EPEVTQTPSHQVTQMGQEVILRCVPISNHLYFYWYRQILGQKVEFLVSFYNNEISEKSEIFDDQFSVERPDGSNFTLKIRSTKLEDSAMYFCASSQYGEAFFGQGTRLTVV.